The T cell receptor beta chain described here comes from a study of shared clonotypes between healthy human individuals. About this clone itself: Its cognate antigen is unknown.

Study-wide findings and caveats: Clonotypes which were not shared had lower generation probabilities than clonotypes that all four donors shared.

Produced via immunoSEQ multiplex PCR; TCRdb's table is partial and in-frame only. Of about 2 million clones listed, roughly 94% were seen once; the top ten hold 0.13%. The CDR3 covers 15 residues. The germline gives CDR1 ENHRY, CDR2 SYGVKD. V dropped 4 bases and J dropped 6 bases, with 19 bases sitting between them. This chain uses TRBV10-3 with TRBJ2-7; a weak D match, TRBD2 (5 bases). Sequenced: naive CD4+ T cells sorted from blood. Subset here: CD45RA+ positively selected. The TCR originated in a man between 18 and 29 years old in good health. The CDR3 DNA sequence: TGTGCCATCAGTGCGTTTTCCGTATCGGGGAGCGAGCAGTACTTC. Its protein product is CAISAFSVSGSEQYF.